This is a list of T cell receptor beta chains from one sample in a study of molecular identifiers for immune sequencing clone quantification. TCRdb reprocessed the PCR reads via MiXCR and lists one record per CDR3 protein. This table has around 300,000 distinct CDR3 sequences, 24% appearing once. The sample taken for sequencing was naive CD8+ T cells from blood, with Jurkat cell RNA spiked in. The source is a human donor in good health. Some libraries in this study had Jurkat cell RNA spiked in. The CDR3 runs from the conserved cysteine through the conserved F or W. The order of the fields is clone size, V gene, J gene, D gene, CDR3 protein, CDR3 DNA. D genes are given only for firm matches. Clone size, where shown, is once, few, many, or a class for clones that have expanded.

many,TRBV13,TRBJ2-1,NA,CASSLGGGFYEQFF,TGTGCCAGCAGCTTAGGCGGGGGATTTTATGAGCAGTTCTTC
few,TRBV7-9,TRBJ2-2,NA,CASSPYGGELFF,TGTGCCAGCAGTCCCTACGGCGGGGAGCTGTTTTTT
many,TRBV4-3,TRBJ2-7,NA,CASSQVSEPTYEQYF,TGCGCCAGCAGCCAAGTATCGGAACCGACCTACGAGCAGTACTTC
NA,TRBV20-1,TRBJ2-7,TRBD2,CSARDPQLAGDPYEQYF,TGCAGTGCTAGAGATCCTCAACTAGCGGGGGACCCCTACGAGCAGTACTTC
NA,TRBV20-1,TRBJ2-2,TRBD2,CSALRGVGELFF,TGCAGTGCCCTCCGGGGGGTCGGGGAGCTGTTTTTT
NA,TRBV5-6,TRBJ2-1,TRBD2,CASSLRASGPPGNEQFF,TGTGCCAGCAGCTTGAGGGCTAGCGGGCCCCCGGGGAATGAGCAGTTCTTC
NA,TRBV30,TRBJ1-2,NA,CAWSVLALYGYTF,TGTGCCTGGAGTGTACTAGCGCTATATGGCTACACCTTC
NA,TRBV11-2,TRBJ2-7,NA,CASSLPQTPYEQYF,TGTGCCAGCAGCTTACCCCAGACACCGTACGAGCAGTACTTC
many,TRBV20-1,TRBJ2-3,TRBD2,CSAIRTSGITHTDTQYF,TGCAGTGCCATCAGGACTAGCGGAATCACGCACACAGATACGCAGTATTTT
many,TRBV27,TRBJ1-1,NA,CASRSPGVTEAFF,TGTGCCAGCAGATCACCAGGGGTCACTGAAGCTTTCTTT
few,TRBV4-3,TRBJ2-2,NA,CASSQDYRATGELFF,TGCGCCAGCAGCCAAGATTATAGGGCTACCGGGGAGCTGTTTTTT
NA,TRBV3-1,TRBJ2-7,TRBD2,CASSSSGSSPYEQYF,TGTGCCAGCAGCTCTAGCGGGAGTTCTCCCTACGAGCAGTACTTC
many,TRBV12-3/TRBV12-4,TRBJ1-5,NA,CATRQGHNQPQHF,TGTGCCACGCGTCAGGGGCACAATCAGCCCCAGCATTTT
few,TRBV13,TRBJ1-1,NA,CASSPWIRENTEAFF,TGTGCCAGCAGCCCGTGGATCAGGGAGAACACTGAAGCTTTCTTT
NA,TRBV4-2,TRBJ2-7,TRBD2,CASSQVEARRSAGAYEQYF,TGTGCCAGCAGCCAAGTCGAGGCAAGGAGGAGCGCGGGGGCCTACGAGCAGTACTTC
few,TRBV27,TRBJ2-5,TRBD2,CASSLIASGSEETQYF,TGTGCCAGCAGTTTGATTGCTAGCGGGTCCGAAGAGACCCAGTACTTC
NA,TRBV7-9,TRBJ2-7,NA,CASSPHQGRSSYEQYF,TGTGCCAGCAGCCCACACCAAGGACGGTCGAGCTACGAGCAGTACTTC
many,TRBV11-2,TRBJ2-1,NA,CASSLFGVSDEQFF,TGTGCCAGCAGCTTATTCGGGGTGAGCGATGAGCAGTTCTTC
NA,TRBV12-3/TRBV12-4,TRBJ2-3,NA,CASSFSSPGTQYF,TGTGCCAGCAGTTTCAGCAGTCCAGGTACGCAGTATTTT
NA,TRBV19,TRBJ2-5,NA,CASSIDPAEPPYF,TGTGCCAGTAGTATAGATCCAGCCGAGCCCCCGTACTTC
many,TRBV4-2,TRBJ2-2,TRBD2,CATDGGTSGRNTGELFF,TGTGCCACCGACGGGGGGACTAGCGGGAGGAACACCGGGGAGCTGTTTTTT
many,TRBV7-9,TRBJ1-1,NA,CASSLDSSYTEAFF,TGTGCCAGCAGCTTGGACAGCTCATACACTGAAGCTTTCTTT
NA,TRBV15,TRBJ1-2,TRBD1,CATSRENLGQDNYGYTF,TGTGCCACCAGCAGAGAAAATCTGGGACAGGACAACTATGGCTACACCTTC
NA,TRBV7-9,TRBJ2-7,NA,CASSYSPGLAADLTYEQYF,TGTGCCAGCAGCTACTCACCGGGACTCGCGGCGGATCTCACCTACGAGCAGTACTTC
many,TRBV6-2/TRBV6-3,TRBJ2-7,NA,CASTRDPSRQYF,TGTGCCAGCACCCGGGACCCCAGTCGGCAGTACTTC
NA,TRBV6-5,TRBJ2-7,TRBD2,CAGSFGVAGAYEQYF,TGTGCCGGCAGTTTTGGAGTAGCGGGGGCCTACGAGCAGTACTTC
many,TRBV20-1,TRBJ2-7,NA,CSASRGLGEQYF,TGCAGTGCTAGCAGGGGATTGGGCGAGCAGTACTTC
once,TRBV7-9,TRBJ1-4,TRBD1,CASSLGLAGTEKKLLF,TGTGCCAGCAGCTTGGGGTTAGCGGGGACAGAGAAAAAACTGCTTTTT
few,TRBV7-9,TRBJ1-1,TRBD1,CASSLVIGGLNTEAFF,TGTGCCAGCAGCTTAGTGATAGGGGGCTTAAACACTGAAGCTTTCTTT
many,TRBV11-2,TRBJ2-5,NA,CASSSLETQYF,TGTGCCAGCAGCTCCCTGGAGACCCAGTACTTC
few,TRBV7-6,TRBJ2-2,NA,CASSLSRGGVGTGELFF,TGTGCCAGCAGCCTATCTCGAGGGGGTGTAGGGACCGGGGAGCTGTTTTTT
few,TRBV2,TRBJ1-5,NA,CASSDRFSNQPQHF,TGTGCCAGCAGTGATCGGTTCAGCAATCAGCCCCAGCATTTT
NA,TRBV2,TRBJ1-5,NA,CASSEPGTLNPRAGNQPQHF,TGTGCCAGCAGTGAACCCGGGACACTTAACCCACGAGCTGGCAATCAGCCCCAGCATTTT
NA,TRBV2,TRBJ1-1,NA,CATGCMGTEALF,TGTGCCACAGGTTGTATGGGAACTGAAGCTCTCTTT
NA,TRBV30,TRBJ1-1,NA,CAWSVFGDTEAFF,TGTGCCTGGAGTGTCTTCGGGGATACTGAAGCTTTCTTT
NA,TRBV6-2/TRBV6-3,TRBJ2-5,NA,CASSPPDAVETQYF,TGTGCCAGCAGTCCCCCGGACGCGGTCGAGACCCAGTACTTC
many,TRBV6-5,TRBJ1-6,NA,CASSYSLRGDLHF,TGTGCCAGCAGTTACTCGTTACGGGGAGACCTCCACTTT
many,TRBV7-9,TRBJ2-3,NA,CASSLVSRGPTDTQYF,TGTGCCAGCAGCTTAGTGTCCCGGGGGCCCACAGATACGCAGTATTTT
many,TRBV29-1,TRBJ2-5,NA,CSVEGPGPEETQYF,TGCAGCGTTGAGGGGCCGGGACCGGAAGAGACCCAGTACTTC
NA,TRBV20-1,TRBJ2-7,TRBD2,CSAPASGDYEQYF,TGCAGTGCCCCGGCTAGCGGGGACTACGAGCAGTACTTC
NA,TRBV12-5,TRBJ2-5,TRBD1,CASGTGTGFGETQYF,TGTGCTAGTGGAACAGGGACAGGGTTCGGAGAGACCCAGTACTTC
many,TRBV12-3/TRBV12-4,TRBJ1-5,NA,CASSSVGFGNQPQHF,TGTGCCAGCAGTTCTGTGGGATTTGGCAATCAGCCCCAGCATTTT
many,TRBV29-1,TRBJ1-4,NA,CSVVAGAASFEKLFF,TGCAGCGTTGTAGCTGGGGCAGCCTCCTTTGAAAAACTGTTTTTT
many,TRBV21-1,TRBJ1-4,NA,CASSIRRSPSLGLFF,TGTGCCAGCAGCATTCGGAGGTCCCCCTCCCTAGGACTGTTTTTT
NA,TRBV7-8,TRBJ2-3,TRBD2,CTSSNSRLAEADTQYF,TGTACCAGCAGCAACTCGCGACTAGCGGAGGCAGATACGCAGTATTTT
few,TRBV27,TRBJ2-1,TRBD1,CASSFSGGEGEQFF,TGTGCCAGCAGTTTTTCAGGGGGCGAGGGTGAGCAGTTCTTC
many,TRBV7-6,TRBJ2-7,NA,CASSFGTTTYEQYF,TGTGCCAGCAGCTTTGGGACCACAACCTACGAGCAGTACTTC
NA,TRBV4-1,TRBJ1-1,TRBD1,CASSARDRGITEAFF,TGCGCCAGCAGCGCCAGGGACAGGGGGATTACTGAAGCTTTCTTT
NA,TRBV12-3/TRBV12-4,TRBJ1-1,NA,CASSPGDSITEAFF,TGTGCCAGCAGCCCTGGAGACAGCATCACTGAAGCTTTCTTT
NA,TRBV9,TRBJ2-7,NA,CASSPEGKGFYEQYF,TGTGCCAGCAGCCCCGAGGGGAAGGGTTTCTACGAGCAGTACTTC
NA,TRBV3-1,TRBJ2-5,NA,CASSQGLKETLQETQYF,TGTGCCAGCAGCCAAGGGCTAAAGGAGACTCTCCAAGAGACCCAGTACTTC
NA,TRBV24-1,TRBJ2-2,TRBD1,CATSETWRQGNTGELLF,TGTGCCACCAGTGAGACATGGAGACAGGGAAACACCGGGGAGCTGCTTTTT
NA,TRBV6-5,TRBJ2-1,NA,CASRPGVSSYNEQFF,TGTGCCAGCAGGCCAGGGGTTTCATCCTACAATGAGCAGTTCTTC
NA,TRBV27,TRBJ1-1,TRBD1,CASSSSRLGRGVSEAFF,TGTGCCAGCAGTTCAAGCCGTCTCGGCAGGGGGGTGTCTGAAGCTTTCTTT
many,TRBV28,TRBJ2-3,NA,CASSLLLSFSTDTQYF,TGTGCCAGCAGTCTTCTCCTTAGCTTCAGCACAGATACGCAGTATTTT
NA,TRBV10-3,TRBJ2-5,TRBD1,CAISETAGGTETQYF,TGTGCCATCAGTGAGACGGCAGGGGGCACGGAGACCCAGTACTTC
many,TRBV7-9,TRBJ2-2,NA,CASSLVVGAINTGELFF,TGTGCCAGCAGCTTAGTAGTCGGGGCAATAAACACCGGGGAGCTGTTTTTT
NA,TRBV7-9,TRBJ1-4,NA,CASSRPLGPTNEKLFF,TGTGCCAGCAGCCGACCCCTGGGGCCAACTAATGAAAAACTGTTTTTT